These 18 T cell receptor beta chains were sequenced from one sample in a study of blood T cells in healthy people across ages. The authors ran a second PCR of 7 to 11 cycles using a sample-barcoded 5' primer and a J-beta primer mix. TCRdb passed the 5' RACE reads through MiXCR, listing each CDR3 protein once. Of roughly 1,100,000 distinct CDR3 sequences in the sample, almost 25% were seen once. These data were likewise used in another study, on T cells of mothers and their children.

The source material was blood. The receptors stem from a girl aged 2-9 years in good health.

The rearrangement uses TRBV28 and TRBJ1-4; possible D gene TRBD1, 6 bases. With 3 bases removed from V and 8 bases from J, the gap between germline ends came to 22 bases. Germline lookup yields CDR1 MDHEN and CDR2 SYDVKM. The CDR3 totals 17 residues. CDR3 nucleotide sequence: TGTGCCAGCAGTTTCCTTGACTCGACAGGTGGTGAGGAAAAACTGTTTTTT. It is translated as CASSFLDSTGGEEKLFF.

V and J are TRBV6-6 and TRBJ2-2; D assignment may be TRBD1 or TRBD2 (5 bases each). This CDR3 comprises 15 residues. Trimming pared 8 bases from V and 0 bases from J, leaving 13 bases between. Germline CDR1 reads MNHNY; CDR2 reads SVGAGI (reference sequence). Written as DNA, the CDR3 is TGTGCCAGCGGGACCCACCCCGCGAACACCGGGGAGCTGTTTTTT. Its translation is CASGTHPANTGELFF.

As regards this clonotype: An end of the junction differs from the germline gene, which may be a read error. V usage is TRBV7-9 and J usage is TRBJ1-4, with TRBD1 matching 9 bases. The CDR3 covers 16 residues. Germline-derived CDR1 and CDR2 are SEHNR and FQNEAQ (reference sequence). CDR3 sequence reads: CASSSRRQGVREKLLF. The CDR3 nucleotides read TGTGCCAGCAGCTCTCGACGACAGGGGGTGAGAGAAAAACTGCTTTTT.

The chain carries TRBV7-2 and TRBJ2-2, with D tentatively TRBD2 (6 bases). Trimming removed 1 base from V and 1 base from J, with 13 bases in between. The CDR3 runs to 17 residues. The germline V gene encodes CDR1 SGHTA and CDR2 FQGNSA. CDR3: CASSLELRGGNTGELFF. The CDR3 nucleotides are TGTGCCAGCAGCTTAGAGTTGCGGGGCGGGAACACCGGGGAGCTGTTTTTT.

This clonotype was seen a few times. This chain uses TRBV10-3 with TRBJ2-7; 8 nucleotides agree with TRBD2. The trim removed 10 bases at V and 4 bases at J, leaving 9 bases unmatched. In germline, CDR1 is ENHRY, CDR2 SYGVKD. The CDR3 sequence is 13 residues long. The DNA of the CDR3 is TGTGCCACCCTTAGCGGGGAGAATTACGAGCAGTACTTC. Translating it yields CATLSGENYEQYF.

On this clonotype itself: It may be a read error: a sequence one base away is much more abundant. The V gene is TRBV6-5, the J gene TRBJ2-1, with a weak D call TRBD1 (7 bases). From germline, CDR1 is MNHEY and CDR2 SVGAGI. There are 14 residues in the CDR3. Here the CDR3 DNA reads TGTGCCAGCAGAACAGGGGAGGCCTACAGTGAGCAGTTCTTC. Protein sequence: CASRTGEAYSEQFF.

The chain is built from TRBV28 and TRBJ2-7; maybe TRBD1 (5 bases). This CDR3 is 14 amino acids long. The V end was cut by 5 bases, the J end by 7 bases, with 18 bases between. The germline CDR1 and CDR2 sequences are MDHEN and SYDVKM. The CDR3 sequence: CASSPLYFAGEQYF. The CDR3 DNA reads TGTGCCAGCAGTCCCCTATATTTCGCAGGGGAGCAGTACTTC.

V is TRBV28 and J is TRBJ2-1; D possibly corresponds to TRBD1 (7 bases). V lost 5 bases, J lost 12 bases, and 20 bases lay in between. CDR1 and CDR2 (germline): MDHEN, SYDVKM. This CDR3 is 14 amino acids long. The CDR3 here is CASSGTGEAVAQFF. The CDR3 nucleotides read TGTGCCAGCAGTGGTACAGGGGAGGCAGTTGCGCAGTTCTTC.

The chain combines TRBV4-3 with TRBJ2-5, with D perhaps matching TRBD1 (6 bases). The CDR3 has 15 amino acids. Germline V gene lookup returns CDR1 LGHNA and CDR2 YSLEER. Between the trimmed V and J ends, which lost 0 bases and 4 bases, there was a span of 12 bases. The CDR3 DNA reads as TGCGCCAGCAGCCAAGACAGGGGATGGGGAGAGACCCAGTACTTC. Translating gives CASSQDRGWGETQYF.

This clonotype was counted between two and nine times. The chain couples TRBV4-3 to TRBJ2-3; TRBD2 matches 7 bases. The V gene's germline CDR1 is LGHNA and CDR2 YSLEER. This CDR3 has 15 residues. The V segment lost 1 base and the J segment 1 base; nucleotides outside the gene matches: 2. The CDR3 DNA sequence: TGCGCCAGCAGCCAAGGAAGCGGGGGCACAGATACGCAGTATTTT. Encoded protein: CASSQGSGGTDTQYF.

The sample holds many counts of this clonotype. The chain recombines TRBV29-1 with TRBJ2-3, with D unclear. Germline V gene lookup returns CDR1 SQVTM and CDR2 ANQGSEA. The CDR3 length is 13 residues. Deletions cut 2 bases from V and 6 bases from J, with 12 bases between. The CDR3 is CSVELVSSDTQYF. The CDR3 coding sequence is TGCAGCGTTGAACTCGTTAGCTCCGATACGCAGTATTTT.

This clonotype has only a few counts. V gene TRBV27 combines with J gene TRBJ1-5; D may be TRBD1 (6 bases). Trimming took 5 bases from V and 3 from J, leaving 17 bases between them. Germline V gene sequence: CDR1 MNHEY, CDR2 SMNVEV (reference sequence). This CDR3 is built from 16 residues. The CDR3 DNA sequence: TGTGCCAGCAGTCCGTTCATAGGGACACACAATCAGCCCCAGCATTTT. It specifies CASSPFIGTHNQPQHF.

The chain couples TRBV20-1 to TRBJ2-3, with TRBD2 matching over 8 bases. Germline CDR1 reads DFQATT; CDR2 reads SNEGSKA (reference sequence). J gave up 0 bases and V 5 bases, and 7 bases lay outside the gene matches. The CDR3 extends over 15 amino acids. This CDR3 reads CSAPNSGASTDTQYF. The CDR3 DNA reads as TGCAGTGCTCCTAATAGCGGGGCCAGCACAGATACGCAGTATTTT.

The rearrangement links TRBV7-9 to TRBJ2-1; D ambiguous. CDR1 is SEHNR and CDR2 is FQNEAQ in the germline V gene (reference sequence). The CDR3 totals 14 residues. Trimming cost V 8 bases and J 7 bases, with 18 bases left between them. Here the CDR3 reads CASFQRGSANEQFF. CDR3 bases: TGTGCCAGCTTCCAGCGTGGGTCGGCTAATGAGCAGTTCTTC.

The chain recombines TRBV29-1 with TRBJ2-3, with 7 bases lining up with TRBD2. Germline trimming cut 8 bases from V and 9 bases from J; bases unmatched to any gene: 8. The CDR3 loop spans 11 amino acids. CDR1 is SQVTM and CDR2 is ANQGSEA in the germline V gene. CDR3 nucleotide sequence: TGCAGCTTCCTCCCCGGGGGGACGCAGTATTTT. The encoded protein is CSFLPGGTQYF.

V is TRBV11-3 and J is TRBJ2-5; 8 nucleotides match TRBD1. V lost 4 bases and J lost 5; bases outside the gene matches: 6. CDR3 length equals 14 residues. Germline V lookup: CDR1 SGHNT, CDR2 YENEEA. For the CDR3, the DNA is TGTGCCAGCAGCTGGACAGGGCGTCGGGAGACCCAGTACTTC. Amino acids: CASSWTGRRETQYF.

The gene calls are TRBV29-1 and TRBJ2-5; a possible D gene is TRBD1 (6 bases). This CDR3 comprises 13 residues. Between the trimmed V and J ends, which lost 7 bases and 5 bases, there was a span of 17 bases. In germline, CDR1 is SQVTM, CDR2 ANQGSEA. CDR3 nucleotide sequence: TGCAGCGCAGGGGACCTCCCGACGGAGACCCAGTACTTC. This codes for CSAGDLPTETQYF.

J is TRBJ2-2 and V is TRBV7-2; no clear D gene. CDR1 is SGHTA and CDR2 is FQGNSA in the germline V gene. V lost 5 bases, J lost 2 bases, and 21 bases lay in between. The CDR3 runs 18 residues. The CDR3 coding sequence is TGTGCCAGCAGCCCCCGACCCCAAGCCACCACAAACACCGGGGAGCTGTTTTTT. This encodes CASSPRPQATTNTGELFF.